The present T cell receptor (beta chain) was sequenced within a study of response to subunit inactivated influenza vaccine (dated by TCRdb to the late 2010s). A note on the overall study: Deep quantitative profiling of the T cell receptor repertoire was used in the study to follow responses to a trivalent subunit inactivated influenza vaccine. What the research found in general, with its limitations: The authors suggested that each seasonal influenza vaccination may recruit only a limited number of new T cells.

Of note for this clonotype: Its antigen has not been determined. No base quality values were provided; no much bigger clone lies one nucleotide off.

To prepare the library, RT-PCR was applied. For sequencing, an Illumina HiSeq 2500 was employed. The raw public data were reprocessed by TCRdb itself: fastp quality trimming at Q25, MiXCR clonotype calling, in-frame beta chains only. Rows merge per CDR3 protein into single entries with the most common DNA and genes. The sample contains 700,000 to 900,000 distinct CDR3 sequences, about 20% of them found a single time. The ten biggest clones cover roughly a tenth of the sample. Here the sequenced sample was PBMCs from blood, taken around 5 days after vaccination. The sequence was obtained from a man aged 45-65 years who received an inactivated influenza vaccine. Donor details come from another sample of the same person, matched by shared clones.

The bases read TGCAGTGCTAGTTCGGTGGCTAGCGGGGGGATCCCCTACGAGCAGTACTTC. Its protein is CSASSVASGGIPYEQYF. Recombination joined TRBV20-1 with TRBJ2-7, with 11 bases in between that match TRBD2. After removal of 3 bases from V and 2 bases from J, the junction retains 12 bases not matched to a gene. Taken from the germline V gene (reference sequence), the CDR1 and CDR2 loops are DFQATT and SNEGSKA. From cysteine to phenylalanine, the CDR3 is 17 amino acids long. The kept DNA is CDR3 alone, 51 bases in frame from the first base.